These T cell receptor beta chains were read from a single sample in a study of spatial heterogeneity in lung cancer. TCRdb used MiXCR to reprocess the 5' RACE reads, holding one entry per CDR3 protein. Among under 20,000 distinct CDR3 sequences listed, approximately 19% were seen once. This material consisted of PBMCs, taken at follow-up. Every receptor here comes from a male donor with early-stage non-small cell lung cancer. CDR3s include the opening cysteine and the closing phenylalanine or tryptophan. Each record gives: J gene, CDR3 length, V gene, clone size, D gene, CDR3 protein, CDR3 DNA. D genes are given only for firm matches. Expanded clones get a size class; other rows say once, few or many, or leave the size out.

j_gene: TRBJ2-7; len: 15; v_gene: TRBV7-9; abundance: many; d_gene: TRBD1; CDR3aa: CASSISDRDTYEQYF; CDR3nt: TGTGCCAGCAGCATATCGGACAGGGACACCTACGAGCAGTACTTC
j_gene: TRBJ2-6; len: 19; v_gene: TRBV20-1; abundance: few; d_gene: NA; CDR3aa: CSARPPIGKEISGANVLTF; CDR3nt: TGCAGTGCTAGACCCCCAATTGGCAAGGAGATCTCTGGGGCCAACGTCCTGACTTTC
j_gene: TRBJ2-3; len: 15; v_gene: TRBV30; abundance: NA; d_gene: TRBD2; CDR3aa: CAWSKRSGGLDTQYF; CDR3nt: TGTGCCTGGAGCAAACGTAGCGGGGGGTTGGATACGCAGTATTTT
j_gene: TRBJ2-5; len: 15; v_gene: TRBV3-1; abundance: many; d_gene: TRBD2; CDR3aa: CASSQVPAGGSTQYF; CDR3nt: TGTGCCAGCAGCCAAGTGCCGGCGGGGGGTTCGACCCAGTACTTC
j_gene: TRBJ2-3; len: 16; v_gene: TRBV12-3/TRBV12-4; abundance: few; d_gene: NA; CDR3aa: CASSSVNTFFTDTQYF; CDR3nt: TGTGCCAGCAGTTCCGTTAACACCTTTTTCACAGATACGCAGTATTTT
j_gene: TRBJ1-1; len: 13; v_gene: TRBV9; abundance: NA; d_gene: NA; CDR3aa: CASSAGMNVKAFF; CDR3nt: TGTGCCAGCAGCGCAGGGATGAATGTTAAAGCTTTCTTT
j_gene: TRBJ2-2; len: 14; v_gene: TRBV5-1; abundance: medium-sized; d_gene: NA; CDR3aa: CASSGTLNTGELFF; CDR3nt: TGCGCCAGCAGCGGGACTCTAAACACCGGGGAGCTGTTTTTT
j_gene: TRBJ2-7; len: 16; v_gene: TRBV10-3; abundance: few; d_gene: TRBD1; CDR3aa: CAISESRDSEAYEQYF; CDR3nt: TGTGCCATCAGTGAGAGCCGGGACAGTGAGGCCTACGAGCAGTACTTC
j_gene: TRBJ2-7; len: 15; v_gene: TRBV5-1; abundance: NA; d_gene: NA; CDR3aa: CASSLGAGGTYEQYF; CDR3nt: TGCGCCAGCAGCTTGGGGGCAGGGGGGACCTACGAGCAGTACTTC
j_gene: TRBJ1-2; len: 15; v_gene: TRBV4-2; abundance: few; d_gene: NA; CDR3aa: CASSHRGAGGYGYTF; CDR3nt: TGTGCCAGCAGCCACCGGGGGGCTGGAGGCTATGGCTACACCTTC
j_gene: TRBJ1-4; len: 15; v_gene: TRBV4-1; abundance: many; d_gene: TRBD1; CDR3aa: CASSQDGGQMEKLFF; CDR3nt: TGCGCCAGCAGCCAAGATGGGGGACAGATGGAAAAACTGTTTTTT
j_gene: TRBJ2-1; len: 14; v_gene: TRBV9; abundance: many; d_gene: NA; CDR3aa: CASSVAVSYNEQFF; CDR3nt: TGTGCCAGCAGCGTAGCGGTCTCCTACAATGAGCAGTTCTTC
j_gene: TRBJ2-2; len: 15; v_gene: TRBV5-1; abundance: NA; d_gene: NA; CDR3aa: CASSLEWGNTGELFF; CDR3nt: TGCGCCAGCAGCTTGGAATGGGGGAACACCGGGGAGCTGTTTTTT
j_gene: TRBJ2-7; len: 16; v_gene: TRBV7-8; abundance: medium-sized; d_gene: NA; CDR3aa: CASSLVGGAVSYEQYF; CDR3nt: TGTGCCAGCAGCTTAGTGGGGGGGGCCGTCTCCTACGAGCAGTACTTC